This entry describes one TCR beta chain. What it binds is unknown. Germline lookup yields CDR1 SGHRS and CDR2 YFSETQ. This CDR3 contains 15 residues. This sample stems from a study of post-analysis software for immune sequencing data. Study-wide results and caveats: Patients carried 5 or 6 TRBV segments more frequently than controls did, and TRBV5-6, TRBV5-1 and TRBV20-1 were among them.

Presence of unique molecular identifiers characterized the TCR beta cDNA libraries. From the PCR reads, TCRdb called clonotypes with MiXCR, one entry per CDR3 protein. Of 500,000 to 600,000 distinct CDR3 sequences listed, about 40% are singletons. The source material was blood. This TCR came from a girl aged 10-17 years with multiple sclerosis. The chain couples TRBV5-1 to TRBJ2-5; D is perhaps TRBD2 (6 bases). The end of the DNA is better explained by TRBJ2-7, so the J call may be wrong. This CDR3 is CASSSGLPGGYEQYF. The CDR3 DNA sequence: TGCGCCAGCAGCTCGGGACTTCCCGGAGGGTACGAGCAGTACTTC.